The sequence of this T cell receptor (beta chain) was determined in a study of human T cells and chemical hapten exposure (dated by TCRdb to 2020 to 2023). About the study as a whole: For sensitization, 2% DPC in acetone was applied to a 2 cm by 2 cm area of upper inner arm skin. Peripheral blood TCR repertoire changes were tracked in vivo in alopecia patients during primary and secondary sensitization to the hapten diphenylcyclopropenone (DPC). Patients additionally received weekly therapeutic DPC doses to the scalp throughout the roughly 25-week study period. Patch testing was done on the upper back using Finn chambers containing 0.01% DPC, and results were scored after 6 days according to International Contact Dermatitis Research Group standards. Twenty-nine alopecia patients gave blood for TCR sequencing at one to four time points (pre-sensitization, 2, 6 and 24 weeks). The patient cohort, mostly female, included alopecia areata with under or over 50% scalp involvement, alopecia totalis and alopecia universalis. Blood samples were taken from patients before sensitization (week 0) and at 2, 6 and about 24 weeks after DPC sensitization. The libraries were sequenced as a pool, and the TCR yield per sample differed mostly because of small variations in library volumes within the pool. The paper as a whole reports these results and caveats: Significantly more large CDR3 similarity clusters were formed by expanded TCRs than by pre-sensitization or healthy control sets, consistent with antigen-driven responses. DPC sensitization did not change how many TCRs were above 1 in 1000 frequency, and no evidence was found of alterations in global repertoire structure. A positive correlation was found between the number of PT1 expanded TCRs and patch test score, with significance reached at thresholds 8, 16 and 32 but not 4. After repeated subsampling, the strength of the expansion versus patch-test correlation and the threshold at which it became significant changed. All patients had alopecia, a presumed autoimmune disease, so their immune response might differ from that of healthy individuals.

Libraries were built with RACE. Sequencing took place on a NextSeq 500. During library preparation, unique molecular identifiers were attached to individual cDNA molecules so that TCRs could be counted quantitatively and reproducibly. Both TCR alpha and TCR beta chains were sequenced from each blood RNA sample. The original pipeline was this. The median number of TCRs per sample was approximately 93,000, ranging from about 20,000 to 750,000. The Decombinator software suite was used to annotate V, J and CDR3 in the TCR reads. Every sample was subsampled to the same number of TCRs (28,000) for the PS versus PT1 abundance plots. Expanded TCRs were defined as absent before sensitization and observed at least eight times at the 2-week time point. TCRdb trimmed public reads at Q25 via fastp, called clones via MiXCR and kept in-frame beta chains. Rows merge per CDR3 protein into single entries with the most common DNA and genes. The V and J calls, along with clone size, are taken from TCRdb and not from the paper's own processing. The sample contains fewer than 130,000 distinct CDR3 sequences, about 11% of them found a single time. Of the sample, under 4.5% is held by the ten largest clones.

This clonotype was counted only a few times. No cognate antigen has been identified for it. The input lacks base qualities; no much larger clone sits a single base away. This specimen's time point label, interpreted: patch test 1, 2 weeks after DPC sensitization. This specimen's treatment or condition label, interpreted: therapeutic diphenylcyclopropenone sensitization with weekly scalp DPC. At each patch-test visit, blood was drawn before the patch test was applied. Patients were eligible if aged 18 to 70, diagnosed with alopecia and judged suitable for DPC therapy, and pregnant patients were excluded. Total RNA was extracted from unfractionated whole blood that had been collected in Tempus Blood RNA tubes. From the germline V gene, CDR1 is MDHEN and CDR2 is SYDVKM. V sheds 8 bases and J sheds 4 bases, leaving 10 bases between their ends. The CDR3 goes from the cysteine to the phenylalanine over 12 residues. The read is trimmed to its CDR3 DNA, 36 bases read in frame from base 1.

The sequenced sample was whole blood, obtained in connection with sensitization to the hapten diphenylcyclopropenone (DPC). The chain links TRBV28 with TRBJ2-3, with TRBD2 as a weak D call on 6 bases. The clonotype was recovered from a woman between 40 and 55 years old with alopecia areata. Some clones in this sample may be carry-over from other donors' samples. CDR3 loop: CASGAGSDTQYF. The DNA sequence is TGTGCCAGCGGGGCGGGGTCAGATACGCAGTATTTT.